A selection of T cell receptor beta chains follows, all from one sample in a study of glioma-infiltrating T cells after dendritic cell vaccination. The data were produced by immunoSEQ multiplex PCR, yet TCRdb's version contains in-frame clones alone and is incomplete. Of roughly 52,000 clones listed, 85% to 90% were seen once; the top ten hold roughly 11%. This specimen consisted of blood, obtained before dendritic cell vaccination. All receptors come from a human donor with glioblastoma. Both conserved end residues are part of each CDR3. The D gene is left open where the match is weak. Not every row has a clone size; where given, it reads once, few, many or a size class.

V gene	D gene	J gene	clone size	CDR3 DNA	CDR3 protein
TRBV25-1	TRBD1	TRBJ2-7	.	TGTGCCAGCAGTAACCGGGACAGGGGTTTCTACGAGCAGTACTTC	CASSNRDRGFYEQYF
TRBV6-5	TRBD2	TRBJ2-7	.	TGTGCCAGCAGTTACCAGCCGGGACTAGTGGGCGAGCAGTACTTC	CASSYQPGLVGEQYF
TRBV11-2	TRBD1	TRBJ1-2	.	TGTGCCAGCACCCGGGACAGCTATGGCTACACCTTC	CASTRDSYGYTF
TRBV18	TRBD1	TRBJ1-1	.	TGTGCCACCTCCGAAGGGGGCTATGAAGCTTTCTTT	CATSEGGYEAFF
TRBV5-1	.	TRBJ2-2	once	TGCGCCAGCAGCCGAACAGGGTCGGCGGAAACCGGGGAGCTGTTTTTT	CASSRTGSAETGELFF
TRBV19	.	TRBJ2-1	once	TGTGCCAGTAGTCTCAGAGTTCGGGGGAGCTCCTACAATGAGCAGTTCTTC	CASSLRVRGSSYNEQFF
TRBV12-5	.	TRBJ1-1	.	TGTGCTAGTGGTTTTGGGCGGAACACTGAAGCTTTCTTT	CASGFGRNTEAFF
TRBV4-1	.	TRBJ2-2	.	TGCGCCAGCAGCCAAGATATACTCGCGAACACCGGGGAGCTGTTTTTT	CASSQDILANTGELFF
TRBV2	.	TRBJ1-4	once	TGTGCCAGCAGTGCGGACAAGAATGAAAAACTGTTTTTT	CASSADKNEKLFF
TRBV23-1	.	TRBJ1-3	.	TGCGCCAGCAGTCAATCTGAACAGGCCTTAAACTCTGGAAACACCATATATTTT	CASSQSEQALNSGNTIYF
TRBV6-4	.	TRBJ2-1	.	TGTGCCAGCAGTGAGCATCCCCAGGGTAGCTTTAGAAATGAGCAGTTCTTC	CASSEHPQGSFRNEQFF
TRBV4-1	TRBD1	TRBJ1-3	.	TGCGCCAGCAGCACCGGACAGGGCTGGGCTGGAAACACCATATATTTT	CASSTGQGWAGNTIYF
TRBV21-1	.	TRBJ1-5	.	TGTGCCAGCAGCAAATCGTCAGGGATTAGCAATCAGCCCCAGCATTTT	CASSKSSGISNQPQHF
TRBV19	TRBD2	TRBJ2-1	once	TGTGCCAGTAGTTGGGGGGGGACTGGGGCGGCTGAGCAGTTCTTC	CASSWGGTGAAEQFF
TRBV7-8	TRBD1	TRBJ2-4	.	TGTGCCAGCAGCCCGAGGGTTCAGGGGGTCAAAAACATTCAGTACTTC	CASSPRVQGVKNIQYF
TRBV7-6	.	TRBJ2-7	.	TGTGCCAGCAGCACCTCGACAGGGAGGGAGCAGTACTTC	CASSTSTGREQYF
TRBV5-1	TRBD2	TRBJ2-5	.	TGCGCCAGCAGCTCTAGCGGGAGGGGTGAGGAGACCCAGTACTTC	CASSSSGRGEETQYF
TRBV30	.	TRBJ2-3	.	TGTGCCTGGACCACGTCTGTGGGGGGAAAGCTTGCTAGCACAGATACGCAGTATTTT	CAWTTSVGGKLASTDTQYF
TRBV7-3	TRBD2	TRBJ2-3	.	TGTGCCAGCAGCCAGACCGGGACTAGCGACCTTACGCAGTATTTT	CASSQTGTSDLTQYF
TRBV12-5	.	TRBJ2-7	few	TGTGCTAGTGACCGGGAGTTCCCCTACGAGCAGTACTTC	CASDREFPYEQYF
TRBV30	.	TRBJ1-5	.	TGTGCCTGGGGCAGGGGTTCCGGCAATCAGCCCCAGCATTTT	CAWGRGSGNQPQHF
TRBV14	.	TRBJ1-2	few	TGTGCCAGCAGCCAATATCCCGGTTATGGCTACACCTTC	CASSQYPGYGYTF
TRBV4-1	.	TRBJ2-2	.	TGCGCCAGCAGCTCCGAGGGGGATCACACCGGGGAGCTGTTTTTT	CASSSEGDHTGELFF
TRBV6-1	.	TRBJ2-7	.	TGTGCCAGCAGTGAAGGGGCTTGGTACGAGCAGTACTTC	CASSEGAWYEQYF
TRBV11-3	TRBD1	TRBJ2-3	.	TGTGCCAGCAGCTTAGGCCGGACAGGGACAGATACGCAGTATTTT	CASSLGRTGTDTQYF
TRBV10-2	TRBD2	TRBJ2-2	.	TGCGCCAGCAGGAATGCGGGGGAAGGCGGGGAGCTGTTTTTT	CASRNAGEGGELFF
TRBV7-9	TRBD2	TRBJ2-2	.	TGTGCCAGCAGCGGGACTAGCGGGGACACCGGGGAGCTGTTTTTT	CASSGTSGDTGELFF
TRBV9	TRBD1	TRBJ1-6	.	TGTGCCAGCAGCTTGGACAGGGCGAATTCACCCCTCCACTTT	CASSLDRANSPLHF
TRBV28	.	TRBJ1-2	.	TGTGCCAGCAGAGAAGGGCCAGGGATGGACGGCTACACCTTC	CASREGPGMDGYTF
TRBV9	TRBD2	TRBJ2-1	.	TGTGCCAGCAGCGTAGGTGGGACTAGCGTCAATGAGCAGTTCTTC	CASSVGGTSVNEQFF
TRBV9	.	TRBJ1-1	.	TGTGCCAGCAGCCCACACTTGGAGGGATTCACTGAAGCTTTCTTT	CASSPHLEGFTEAFF
TRBV4-3	TRBD1	TRBJ1-1	.	TGCGCCAGCAGCCAATCGGACAGGAGAAACACTGAAGCTTTCTTT	CASSQSDRRNTEAFF
TRBV18	TRBD2	TRBJ2-3	.	TGTGCCAGCTCAATGACTAGCGGGGCGAGCACAGATACGCAGTATTTT	CASSMTSGASTDTQYF
TRBV6-5	.	TRBJ1-2	.	TGTGCCAGCAGTTCCAGGGGAACAGAAGAAGGCTACACCTTC	CASSSRGTEEGYTF
TRBV11-2	TRBD1	TRBJ1-2	.	TGTGCCAGCAGCACAGTACAGGGGAGGAAGGTCTATGGCTACACCTTC	CASSTVQGRKVYGYTF
TRBV27	.	TRBJ1-1	once	TGTGCCAGCAGCCCTTGGACAGCTGAGATGAACACTGAAGCTTTCTTT	CASSPWTAEMNTEAFF
TRBV29-1	.	TRBJ2-5	.	TGCAGTGGAACGTCCGGGACATTCGGTTTGACCCAGTACTTC	CSGTSGTFGLTQYF
TRBV10-3	TRBD1	TRBJ1-1	.	TGTGCCATCAGTGAGTCGGGACAGCGGAACACTGAAGCTTTCTTT	CAISESGQRNTEAFF
TRBV7-3	.	TRBJ1-1	.	TGTGCCAGCAGCGTACAGGGAAGGGCTGAAGCTTTCTTT	CASSVQGRAEAFF
TRBV30	TRBD1	TRBJ1-2	.	TGTGCCTGGAGGGCCGACAGGGTCTATGGCTACACCTTC	CAWRADRVYGYTF
TRBV6-5	.	TRBJ2-5	.	TGTGCCAGCAGTTACTCGCAGGTCCGCCAAGAGACCCAGTACTTC	CASSYSQVRQETQYF
TRBV7-2	.	TRBJ1-2	.	TGTGCCAGCAGCTTAGGGGAGGGATATAACTATGGCTACACCTTC	CASSLGEGYNYGYTF
TRBV11-2	TRBD1	TRBJ2-2	.	TGTGCCAGCAAGGAGACAGGGGGCACCGGGGAGCTGTTTTTT	CASKETGGTGELFF
TRBV10-3	.	TRBJ2-7	few	TGTGCCATCAGTACACCGGGACTCACCTACGAGCAGTACTTC	CAISTPGLTYEQYF
TRBV5-1	TRBD1	TRBJ1-4	.	TGCGCCAGCAGCACAACAGGGGAGAGAGGTGAAAAACTGTTTTTT	CASSTTGERGEKLFF
TRBV19	.	TRBJ1-1	few	TGTGCCAGTAGTATTGACAGAAAGAACACTGAAGCTTTCTTT	CASSIDRKNTEAFF
TRBV5-1	TRBD1	TRBJ1-2	few	TGCGCCAGCAGCTTGGAGAAGTTCGGGGGACAGGGAGGCTATGGCTACACCTTC	CASSLEKFGGQGGYGYTF
TRBV14	.	TRBJ1-1	few	TGTGCCAGCAGCCAAAGGGGTGGCAGCTTGAACACTGAAGCTTTCTTT	CASSQRGGSLNTEAFF